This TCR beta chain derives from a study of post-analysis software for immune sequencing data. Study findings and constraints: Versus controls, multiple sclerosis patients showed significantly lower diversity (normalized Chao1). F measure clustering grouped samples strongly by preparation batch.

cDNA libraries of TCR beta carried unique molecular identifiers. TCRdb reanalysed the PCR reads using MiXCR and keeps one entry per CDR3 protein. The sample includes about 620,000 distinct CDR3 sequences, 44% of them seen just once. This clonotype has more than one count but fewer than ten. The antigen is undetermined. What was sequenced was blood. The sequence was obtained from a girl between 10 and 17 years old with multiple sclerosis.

Here the CDR3 DNA reads TGTGCCAGCAGCTTAAAGGCTAGCAATCAGCCCCAGCATTTT. Translation: CASSLKASNQPQHF. The genes are TRBV7-2 and TRBJ1-5; D gene ambiguous. The CDR3 is 14 amino acids. Trimming pared 2 bases from V and 0 bases from J, leaving 5 bases between. Germline CDR1 SGHTA, CDR2 FQGNSA.